This T cell receptor beta chain came from a study of regulatory T cells in long-lasting Graves disease. Trimming removed 3 bases from V and 8 bases from J; junction bases left unmatched: 11. The CDR3 is made up of 16 amino acids. The germline gives CDR1 SGHTA, CDR2 FQGTGA. For TCR beta, libraries came from iRepertoire HTBI primers and Arm-PCR of CDR3 regions. TCRdb called the multiplex PCR reads again in MiXCR, with one record for every CDR3 protein. The repertoire consists of about 440,000 distinct CDR3 sequences, with 14% to 15% occurring once and the leading ten covering about a sixth. Time point indicated: newly diagnosed GD, antithyroid drugs for less than 3 months. From RNA extracted from PBMCs, the TCR library was made. This clonotype was found many times. Its antigen is unidentified. The study's findings and limits: Persistent patients shared more public clonotypes (roughly 3,000) than newly diagnosed patients (approximately 1,000).

This sample also appeared in a second study, on T cells in Graves' hyperthyroidism and ophthalmopathy.

The source is a woman aged 25-40 years with Graves disease. This specimen consisted of peripheral blood mononuclear cells (PBMCs), obtained at new diagnosis, from a patient treated with antithyroid drugs. The rearrangement links TRBV7-3 to TRBJ2-1; TRBD2 matches at 9 bases. The CDR3 protein is CASSFIRREGPHEQFF. For the CDR3, the DNA is TGTGCCAGCAGCTTTATTCGGCGGGAGGGCCCGCATGAGCAGTTCTTC.